This T cell receptor beta chain is drawn from a study of blood T cell repertoires in COVID-19. The overall study: Researchers got acute and convalescent COVID-19 samples from the United States, Italy and Spain. The analysed material was cDNA or gDNA that came from T cells, B-cell-depleted T cells, or PBMCs.

As processed by the authors: For nucleated cells, counts were estimated from reference gene primer amplification. Sequenced by immunoSEQ multiplex PCR; TCRdb stores in-frame clones only, minus some. V and J calls and clone size come straight from that table; D and trimming were deduced from the DNA. Here the sample spans roughly 300,000 clones, 85% being singletons. Trimming cost V 4 bases and J 0 bases, with 11 bases left between them. The CDR3 runs 16 residues. CDR1 and CDR2 from the germline V gene are SGDLS and YYNGEE. The sample consisted of peripheral blood. The rearrangement links TRBV9 to TRBJ2-6, with D perhaps TRBD1 (5 bases). The clonotype comes from a human donor in a cohort sampled during active COVID-19. CDR3 residues: CASSILQGSGANVLTF. The CDR3 DNA reads TGTGCCAGCAGCATACTTCAGGGCTCTGGGGCCAACGTCCTGACTTTC.